This T cell receptor (beta chain) is from a study of T cells in Graves' hyperthyroidism and ophthalmopathy. Germline V gene data show CDR1 as MNHNS and CDR2 as SASEGT. With 7 bases clipped from V and 3 bases from J, the junction kept 7 bases outside the gene matches. The CDR3 loop spans 14 amino acids. Amplification of TCR beta CDR3 regions was performed using RNA transcripts as template. With the HTBI primer set, the TCR CDR3 went through a first round of RT-PCR. TCRdb ran MiXCR on the multiplex PCR reads and lists one entry per CDR3 protein. The sample records hundreds of thousands of distinct CDR3 sequences, roughly 15% being singletons. Study observations and caveats: Most clonotypes expanded in the thyroid (above 0.001) were also present in blood.

This clonotype was counted at least ten times. The target antigen is unknown. Sample: blood. The genes are TRBV6-1 and TRBJ2-3; TRBD2 agrees at 7 bases. The TCR was taken from a woman aged 55-75 years with Graves' ophthalmopathy. Here the CDR3 DNA reads TGTGCCAGCAAGTTAGCGGGTAGAACAGATACGCAGTATTTT. It yields the protein CASKLAGRTDTQYF.